The entry below gives a single T cell receptor beta chain sequence along with its context. Its antigen is still unknown. Between the trimmed V and J ends, which lost 6 bases and 2 bases, there was a span of 10 bases. The CDR3 is made up of 14 amino acids. Germline CDR1 is MGHDK and CDR2 is SYGVNS. The primer mix had 60 V beta and 13 J beta primers. Clones were sequenced by immunoSEQ multiplex PCR, and TCRdb holds only the in-frame ones, with some missing. The sample yields roughly 85,000 clones, around 84% seen once. Noted time point: after dendritic cell vaccination, including at tumor progression/relapse. Blood PBMC samples: pre-vaccination, two weeks post third vaccination, and at tumor progression. The record originates from a study of glioma-infiltrating T cells after dendritic cell vaccination. On the study more broadly: Dendritic cells derived from monocytes and pulsed with autologous tumor lysate formed the vaccine.

Findings of the study overall: Few patients contributed both blood and tumor specimens.

The sample consisted of blood, taken after dendritic cell vaccination. The receptor's source is a human donor with glioblastoma. The V call is TRBV25-1, the J call TRBJ2-2; possibly TRBD2 for D (6 bases). The CDR3 region is CASSRAGNTGELFF. The CDR3 nucleotides are TGTGCCAGCAGCCGAGCGGGTAACACCGGGGAGCTGTTTTTT.